This paragraph reports one T cell receptor beta chain. Its antigen is unidentified. This sample stems from a study of shared clonotypes between healthy human individuals. Deep level was the assay's run setting. Evenly divided among several immunoSEQ plates was the genomic DNA of each subset. This table comes from immunoSEQ multiplex PCR, and its TCRdb copy is limited to in-frame clones, with some not included. The sample records 2 million to 2.5 million clones, 90% to 95% being singletons. Study-wide points: The naive CD4 repertoires of several donors were compared, and roughly 5% of clonotypes were shared. Larger estimated richness was generally seen in naive subsets than in memory subsets.

Germline V gives CDR1 MNHEY, CDR2 SVGAGI. The CDR3 contains 13 residues. V lost 1 base and J lost 5, with 5 bases in between. The TCR originated in a young man in good health. The rearrangement joins TRBV6-5 to TRBJ2-2; no firm D call. The sequenced sample was naive CD4+ T cells sorted from blood. Described subset: CD45RA+ positively selected. The CDR3 DNA reads as TGTGCCAGCAGTTACTACGGAACCGGGGAGCTGTTTTTT. Translated: CASSYYGTGELFF.